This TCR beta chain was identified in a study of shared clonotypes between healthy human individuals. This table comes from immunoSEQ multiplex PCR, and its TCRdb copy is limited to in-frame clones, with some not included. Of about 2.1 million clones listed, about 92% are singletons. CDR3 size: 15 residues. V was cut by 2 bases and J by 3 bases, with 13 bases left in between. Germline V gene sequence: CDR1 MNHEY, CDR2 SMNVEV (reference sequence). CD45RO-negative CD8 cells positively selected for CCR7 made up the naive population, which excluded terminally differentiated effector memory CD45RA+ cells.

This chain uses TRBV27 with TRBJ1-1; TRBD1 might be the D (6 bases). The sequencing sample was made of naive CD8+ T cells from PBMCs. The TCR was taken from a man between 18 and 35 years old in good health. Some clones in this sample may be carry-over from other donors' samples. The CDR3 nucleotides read TGTGCCAGCAGTTTAATCCGGGGGGCCCACACTGAAGCTTTCTTT. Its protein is CASSLIRGAHTEAFF.